This is a list of T cell receptor beta chains from one sample in a study of cytomegalovirus exposure and HLA in healthy donors. TCRdb's copy holds only in-frame clones and misses some; the assay was immunoSEQ multiplex PCR. The table lists roughly 150,000 clones, 64% of them singletons. Sequencing was performed on PBMCs. The receptors come from a woman in her thirties in good health and CMV-seropositive. CDR3s include the opening cysteine and the closing phenylalanine or tryptophan. The D gene is left open where the match is weak. Expanded clones are given a class, and other clones once, few, many or no size at all.

D gene,V gene,J gene,clone size,CDR3 protein,CDR3 DNA
.,TRBV7-9,TRBJ1-2,few,CASSQTDRRTYGYTF,TGTGCCAGCAGCCAGACAGATCGAAGAACCTATGGCTACACCTTC
.,TRBV1,TRBJ2-3,.,CTSTLSGDTQYF,TGCACCAGCACCCTTAGCGGGGATACGCAGTATTTT
.,TRBV19,TRBJ2-7,.,CASRRTGAYEQYF,TGTGCCAGTAGAAGAACAGGAGCCTACGAGCAGTACTTC
.,TRBV4-1,TRBJ2-7,few,CASSLRATEVYEQYF,TGCGCCAGCAGCCTTCGGGCTACGGAGGTTTACGAGCAGTACTTC
.,TRBV10-2,TRBJ2-7,.,CASSQTRGEQYF,TGCGCCAGCAGCCAGACTAGAGGCGAGCAGTACTTC
TRBD1,TRBV18,TRBJ2-7,.,CASSPQTGASYEQYF,TGTGCCAGCTCACCCCAGACAGGGGCTAGCTACGAGCAGTACTTC
TRBD1,TRBV12-5,TRBJ2-7,.,CASGLPATGGGYEQYF,TGTGCTAGTGGTTTGCCAGCCACAGGGGGCGGCTACGAGCAGTACTTC
.,TRBV29-1,TRBJ1-5,.,CSVFYRVFSNQPQHF,TGCAGCGTGTTCTACAGGGTTTTTAGCAATCAGCCCCAGCATTTT
.,TRBV6-6,TRBJ1-1,.,CASSPAGWTEAFF,TGTGCCAGCAGTCCCGCAGGCTGGACTGAAGCTTTCTTT
TRBD1,TRBV6-1,TRBJ2-3,.,CASNGQGVGADTQYF,TGTGCCAGCAACGGACAGGGGGTCGGCGCAGATACGCAGTATTTT
.,TRBV2,TRBJ1-4,.,CASIGGTNEKLFF,TGTGCCAGCATCGGGGGTACTAATGAAAAACTGTTTTTT
TRBD2,TRBV6-6,TRBJ2-7,.,CASSYGGVDEQYF,TGTGCCAGCAGTTACGGGGGGGTAGACGAGCAGTACTTC
TRBD1,TRBV5-1,TRBJ2-5,.,CASSLTGTAQETQYF,TGCGCCAGCAGCTTGACCGGGACAGCCCAAGAGACCCAGTACTTC
TRBD1,TRBV6-4,TRBJ2-7,.,CASSDPIYRGSYEQYF,TGTGCCAGCAGTGACCCTATATACAGGGGTTCCTACGAGCAGTACTTC
.,TRBV5-4,TRBJ2-7,once,CASSSKSSSSYEQYF,TGTGCCAGCAGCTCGAAATCTTCTAGCTCCTACGAGCAGTACTTC
.,TRBV27,TRBJ2-7,.,CASRYYEQYF,TGTGCCAGCAGGTACTACGAGCAGTACTTC
.,TRBV6-5,TRBJ1-2,few,CASSPDSFYGYTF,TGTGCCAGCAGTCCCGACAGCTTCTATGGCTACACCTTC
.,TRBV2,TRBJ2-3,.,CASSPFSGYTDTQYF,TGTGCCAGCAGTCCCTTTAGCGGATACACAGATACGCAGTATTTT
.,TRBV10-3,TRBJ1-6,.,CAISDRWTGDNSPLHF,TGTGCCATCAGTGACCGCTGGACGGGGGACAATTCACCCCTCCACTTT
.,TRBV7-3,TRBJ2-1,.,CASSAGSPGNEQFF,TGTGCCAGCAGCGCGGGGAGTCCCGGTAATGAGCAGTTCTTC
.,TRBV19,TRBJ2-1,.,CASSIGTRSPTEQFF,TGTGCCAGTAGTATCGGGACTCGCTCCCCCACTGAGCAGTTCTTC
TRBD2,TRBV7-9,TRBJ2-5,few,CASSPRLAGSQETQYF,TGTGCCAGCAGCCCGAGACTAGCGGGAAGCCAAGAGACCCAGTACTTC
.,TRBV5-6,TRBJ1-2,.,CASSSAGQGPYGYTF,TGTGCCAGCAGCTCTGCTGGGCAGGGCCCCTATGGCTACACCTTC
.,TRBV5-6,TRBJ2-1,.,CASSFPSRAGDEQFF,TGTGCCAGCAGCTTTCCCTCCCGGGCGGGTGATGAGCAGTTCTTC
TRBD2,TRBV19,TRBJ2-5,few,CASSIRLAGETQYF,TGTGCCAGTAGTATTCGTCTAGCGGGCGAGACCCAGTACTTC
TRBD1,TRBV5-6,TRBJ1-1,.,CASSLGTGNTEAFF,TGTGCCAGCAGCTTGGGGACAGGGAACACTGAAGCTTTCTTT